This T cell receptor beta chain was identified in a study of T-cell memory formation after mild COVID-19. General observations from the study: Cross-reactive memory seemingly joined, as some responding clones were found in pre-infection memory. CD4+ contracting clones were found mainly in CM and EM, and CD8+ ones in EMRA.

Of note for this clonotype: What it binds is not known.

One entry per CDR3 protein, called by TCRdb with MiXCR from the 5' RACE reads. The sample holds some 130,000 distinct CDR3 sequences, roughly 15% seen once. The CDR3 has 17 residues. The V end lost 6 bases, the J end lost 5 bases, and 20 bases lay between the germline ends. Germline assignment: CDR1 MGHRA and CDR2 YSYEKL. Sequenced input: PBMCs or a T cell subset sorted from them (not recorded which). This clonotype originated in an adult woman who had mild COVID-19 (a few samples of this study predate the infection). Cell type and time point are not known. This chain uses TRBV4-1 with TRBJ2-6, with D perhaps TRBD2 (6 bases). CDR3 in amino acids: CASSLEAGPGWANVLTF. The CDR3 coding sequence is TGCGCCAGCAGTCTCGAGGCGGGACCAGGGTGGGCCAACGTCCTGACTTTC.